This note documents a single T cell receptor beta chain sequence. Its antigen is unknown. Per the germline V gene, CDR1 is SQVTM and CDR2 is ANQGSEA. The CDR3 sequence is 13 residues long. Trimming stripped 4 bases from V and 0 bases from J, with 9 bases between. The entry originates in a study of T cell responses to AZD1222 COVID-19 vaccine. Study overall: Recipients boosted at about 4 weeks or about 12 weeks are pooled.

Study observations and caveats: It was only a handful of AZD1222 recipients who were seropositive at baseline. Dominant at 160-218 and 743-854, vaccine-associated CD4 TCRs also spanned spike. Most donors were white British and more were female, and clonal diversity was possibly underestimated.

Profiling relied on immunoSEQ multiplex PCR, and the TCRdb table lists in-frame clones only, not all of them. The sample records 130,000 or so clones, more than 70% being singletons. This TCR came from an adult in good health. The sequenced sample was peripheral blood, obtained on day 0 of AZD1222 vaccination. The V call is TRBV29-1, the J call TRBJ1-1; possibly TRBD1 for D (5 bases). CDR3 region: CSVAQQVNTEAFF. The DNA of the CDR3 is TGCAGCGTTGCTCAACAGGTGAACACTGAAGCTTTCTTT.